The 25 T cell receptor beta chains listed next were all sequenced from one sample in a study of blood T cells in healthy people across ages. A second roughly 7 to 11 cycle PCR used barcoded and J-beta primers. TCRdb ran MiXCR on the 5' RACE reads and lists one entry per CDR3 protein. The repertoire holds about 1.8 million distinct CDR3 sequences, with roughly 52% as singletons. The sample comprised blood. The receptors were sampled from a woman in her 40s in good health.

The rearrangement joins TRBV6-1 to TRBJ2-7; D unclear. The end of the DNA aligns better with TRBJ2-4, so the J call may be wrong. Germline CDR1 MNHNS, CDR2 SASEGT. CDR3 length: 12 residues. The CDR3 sequence: CATRVGENIQYF. DNA for the CDR3: TGTGCCACCCGGGTAGGAGAAAACATTCAGTACTTC.

V and J are TRBV3-1 and TRBJ1-1; D unclear. V lost 4 bases and J lost 4, with 4 bases in between. CDR3 size: 11 residues. Germline CDR1 LGHDT, CDR2 YNNKEL (reference sequence). The CDR3 reads CASSRATEAFF. The CDR3 DNA follows: TGTGCCAGCAGCCGGGCCACTGAAGCTTTCTTT.

J is TRBJ2-3 and V is TRBV5-1; a weak D match, TRBD1 (5 bases). This CDR3 comprises 16 residues. Germline CDR1 is SGHRS and CDR2 is YFSETQ. The germline V and J ends were trimmed by 2 bases and 0 bases, with 13 bases remaining between them. In nucleotides, the CDR3 is TGCGCCAGCAGCTTCGTACAGGTGACTAGCACAGATACGCAGTATTTT. It encodes CASSFVQVTSTDTQYF.

V gene TRBV19 combines with J gene TRBJ2-3, with TRBD2 as a possible D gene (5 bases). Germline values: CDR1 LNHDA, CDR2 SQIVND (reference sequence). The CDR3 sequence is 15 residues long. V lost 6 bases to trimming and J lost 0 bases, with 13 bases between them. CDR3 amino acids: CASRTSGPSTDTQYF. Here the CDR3 DNA reads TGTGCCAGTAGGACCAGCGGACCTAGCACAGATACGCAGTATTTT.

The V call is TRBV7-2, the J call TRBJ1-6; possibly TRBD1 for D (5 bases). Trimming took off 7 bases at V and 7 bases at J, with 20 bases between the two ends. The CDR3 has 16 residues. Germline V lookup: CDR1 SGHTA, CDR2 FQGNSA. In DNA form, the CDR3 reads TGTGCCAGCACTGAATTCCCCCCGGGACGGAATTCACCCCTCCACTTT. This encodes CASTEFPPGRNSPLHF.

This clonotype was seen repeatedly, ten times or more. V gene TRBV6-6 combines with J gene TRBJ1-1; D not certain. Trimming took 3 bases from V and 3 from J, leaving 8 bases between them. There are 13 residues in the CDR3. Germline values: CDR1 MNHNY, CDR2 SVGAGI (reference sequence). DNA for the CDR3: TGTGCCAGCAGTTATCTCGGGGACACTGAAGCTTTCTTT. The encoded protein is CASSYLGDTEAFF.

V and J are TRBV24-1 and TRBJ2-3; TRBD1 is a possible D gene (6 bases). This CDR3 has 18 residues. Germline loops: CDR1 KGHDR, CDR2 SFDVKD. V dropped 4 bases and J dropped 2 bases, with 21 bases sitting between them. This CDR3 reads CATSDPRSGARYTDTQYF. DNA for the CDR3: TGTGCCACCAGTGACCCTCGATCAGGGGCTAGGTACACAGATACGCAGTATTTT.

The chain recombines TRBV28 with TRBJ2-3; 14 bases are a match to TRBD2. Germline V gives CDR1 MDHEN, CDR2 SYDVKM. This CDR3 is built from 17 residues. J lost 4 bases, V lost 1 base, and 4 bases had no gene match. The CDR3 DNA sequence: TGTGCCAGCAGTTTATCGGGACTAGCGGGGGACGCAGATACGCAGTATTTT. This sequence encodes CASSLSGLAGDADTQYF.

The chain joins TRBV4-2 to TRBJ2-3; D uncertain. Trimming pared 0 bases from V and 4 bases from J, leaving 11 bases between. The germline gives CDR1 LGHNA, CDR2 YNFKEQ. CDR3 length equals 15 residues. The CDR3 DNA sequence: TGTGCCAGCAGCCAAGATCCGGCGGTCGCAGATACGCAGTATTTT. Translating gives CASSQDPAVADTQYF.

This clonotype was counted between two and nine times. J is TRBJ2-1 and V is TRBV7-2, with 7 bases matching TRBD1. V lost 1 base, J lost 7 bases, and 4 bases stayed unmatched. Germline V lookup: CDR1 SGHTA, CDR2 FQGNSA. CDR3 length: 14 amino acids. DNA of the CDR3: TGTGCCAGCAGCTTAGAAGACAGGGAAAATGAGCAGTTCTTC. Translating gives CASSLEDRENEQFF.

On this clonotype itself: One base away lies a much larger clone, so this may be a sequencing read error. This chain connects TRBV29-1 to TRBJ2-7; TRBD2 is a possible D gene (7 bases). Trimming took off 6 bases at V and 7 bases at J, with 22 bases between the two ends. The germline V gene encodes CDR1 SQVTM and CDR2 ANQGSEA. This CDR3 is 14 amino acids long. CDR3 in amino acids: CSVNRGATGNEQYF. In DNA, the CDR3 is TGCAGCGTGAATCGGGGGGCGACGGGCAATGAGCAGTACTTC.

This clonotype was observed once. The genes are TRBV6-6 and TRBJ2-5; weak D call: TRBD2 (6 bases). Germline V CDR1 and CDR2: MNHNY, SVGAGI (reference sequence). Trimming removed 6 bases from V and 2 bases from J, with 13 bases in between. The CDR3 has 14 amino acids. CDR3 in DNA: TGTGCCAGCAGGTTTCGCAGCGGGCAAGAGACCCAGTACTTC. This gives the protein CASRFRSGQETQYF.

V and J are TRBV15 and TRBJ2-1; D ambiguous. The CDR3 is 14 residues long. Trimming left V 0 bases short and J 13 bases short, with 16 bases between. The germline gives CDR1 LNHNV, CDR2 YYDKDF (reference sequence). The DNA of the CDR3 is TGTGCCACCAGCAGAGATCGGGTTCAAGAGACCCAGTTCTTC. It yields the protein CATSRDRVQETQFF.

This clonotype was detected only a few times. V gene TRBV3-1 combines with J gene TRBJ2-4; D unclear. This CDR3 contains 13 residues. V was trimmed by 1 base and J by 10 bases, leaving 11 bases between them. Germline loops: CDR1 LGHDT, CDR2 YNNKEL (reference sequence). CDR3 nucleotides: TGTGCCAGCAGCCAAGCAATCGGGCGGATTCAGTACTTC. Protein: CASSQAIGRIQYF.

This sequence joins TRBV9 and TRBJ1-2; tentatively, D is TRBD1 (6 bases). V lost 2 bases and J lost 8, with 13 bases in between. Germline CDR1 is SGDLS and CDR2 is YYNGEE. CDR3 length: 13 residues. This chain's CDR3 is CASSVPTGNGYTF. DNA for the CDR3: TGTGCCAGCAGCGTTCCTACAGGGAACGGCTACACCTTC.

The chain uses TRBV11-1 and TRBJ2-5; 8 bases are a match to TRBD1. The J segment lost 12 bases and the V segment lost 5 bases, leaving 14 bases of the junction unmatched. CDR1 is SGHAT and CDR2 is FQDESV in the germline V gene (reference sequence). The CDR3 has 14 residues. The CDR3 nucleotides are TGTGCCAGCAGCAACCCCGGGACAGGTGGGCGGGAGTACTTC. Its translation: CASSNPGTGGREYF.

The chain recombines TRBV25-1 with TRBJ1-4; TRBD1 might be the D (5 bases). Between the trimmed V and J ends, which lost 2 bases and 4 bases, there was a span of 11 bases. Germline V gives CDR1 MGHDK, CDR2 SYGVNS. The CDR3 has 15 residues. The CDR3 DNA reads as TGTGCCAGCAGTGAAACAGGAGCTCTTAATGAAAAACTGTTTTTT. This codes for CASSETGALNEKLFF.

This clonotype was seen a single time. The rearrangement uses TRBV7-9 and TRBJ2-5, with 13 bases aligning to TRBD2. The DNA end is more similar to TRBJ2-7, so the J call may be wrong. Germline CDR1 reads SEHNR; CDR2 reads FQNEAQ (reference sequence). The CDR3 loop spans 16 amino acids. The CDR3 here is CASITTSGGAGDEQYF. CDR3 DNA sequence: TGTGCCAGCATCACAACTAGCGGGGGGGCTGGGGACGAGCAGTACTTC.

V and J are TRBV20-1 and TRBJ1-5, with D possibly being TRBD1 (6 bases). There are 14 residues in the CDR3. V was cut by 5 bases and J by 0 bases, with 11 bases left in between. Germline V gives CDR1 DFQATT, CDR2 SNEGSKA (reference sequence). CDR3 in amino acids: CSAPDRNSNQPQHF. CDR3 nucleotide sequence: TGCAGTGCTCCAGACAGGAATAGCAATCAGCCCCAGCATTTT.

The rearrangement uses TRBV5-1 and TRBJ2-3, with 7 positions matching TRBD1. Germline CDR1 is SGHRS and CDR2 is YFSETQ. The CDR3 loop spans 16 amino acids. J lost 2 bases, V lost 2 bases, and 8 bases had no gene match. The CDR3: CASSFARGTNTDTQYF. As DNA, the CDR3 is TGCGCCAGCAGCTTCGCCAGGGGGACGAACACAGATACGCAGTATTTT.

V gene TRBV2 combines with J gene TRBJ1-4, with TRBD1 as a possible D gene (5 bases). Germline V lookup: CDR1 SNHLY, CDR2 FYNNEI. Deletions cut 6 bases from V and 7 bases from J, with 15 bases between. The CDR3 consists of 14 residues. The CDR3 DNA follows: TGTGCCAGCAGAGGGACCCTCGGACGTGAAAAACTGTTTTTT. It specifies CASRGTLGREKLFF.

As concerns this clonotype: This could be a read error, since a much larger clone is one nucleotide away. V gene TRBV7-2 combines with J gene TRBJ2-7, with TRBD1 matching over 7 bases. The germline V gene has CDR1 SGHTA and CDR2 FQGNSA. The CDR3 consists of 13 residues. DNA for the CDR3: TGTGCCAGCAGCTTAGAGGGGGCGAGCGAGCGGTACTTC. It translates to CASSLEGASERYF.

This clonotype has just a few counts. The chain combines TRBV3-1 with TRBJ1-2; D call uncertain. The germline CDR1 and CDR2 sequences are LGHDT and YNNKEL (reference sequence). The length of the CDR3 is 14 residues. V was trimmed by 2 bases and J by 7 bases, leaving 14 bases between them. The CDR3 protein is CASSQPGKKGGYTF. The CDR3 region has the DNA TGTGCCAGCAGCCAACCGGGGAAGAAGGGTGGCTACACCTTC. Complete variable domain (other parts from reference TRBV3-1 and TRBJ1-2): DTAVSQTPKYLVTQMGNDKSIKCEQNLGHDTMYWYKQDSKKFLKIMFSYNNKELIINETVPNRFSPKSPDKAHLNLHINSLELGDSAVYFCASSQPGKKGGYTFGSGTRLTVV.

To note about this clonotype: Compared with germline, one end of the junction differs, possibly owing to a read error. CDR3 in DNA: TGCGCCAGCAACTTGGGGCAGGGGGCCACCTACGAGCAGTACTTC. It translates to CASNLGQGATYEQYF. The J gene is TRBJ2-5, the V gene TRBV5-1; 8 nucleotides agree with TRBD1. TRBJ2-7 explains the end of the DNA better; the J call may be wrong. Germline lookup yields CDR1 SGHRS and CDR2 YFSETQ. CDR3 length: 15 residues.

V and J are TRBV4-1 and TRBJ1-4; D is undetermined. Germline-derived CDR1 and CDR2 are MGHRA and YSYEKL. The CDR3 has 16 residues. V lost 1 base and J lost 2, with 11 bases in between. CDR3 sequence: CASSQVERRTNEKLFF. CDR3 DNA sequence: TGCGCCAGCAGCCAAGTGGAGAGAAGGACTAATGAAAAACTGTTTTTT.